The 11 T cell receptor beta chains in this list originate from one sample, sequenced in a study of T cells after yellow fever vaccination. MiXCR, applied by TCRdb to the 5' RACE reads, yields one record per CDR3 protein. The sample consists of 150,000 to 200,000 distinct CDR3 sequences, 9.5% to 12% of them appearing once. The sample in question was CD8+ T cells sorted from PBMCs, obtained 15 days after the yellow fever booster vaccination. Source of these receptors: a man between 18 and 35 years old who received the YFV17D yellow fever vaccine.

This clonotype was counted a few times. The chain uses TRBV6-2 or TRBV6-3 and TRBJ1-5; D is unclear. CDR3 length: 12 amino acids. The V and J ends lost 4 bases and 6 bases respectively, with 7 bases between them. The V gene's germline CDR1 is MNHEY and CDR2 SVGEGT. CDR3 region: CASSSGPQPQHF. CDR3 in DNA: TGTGCCAGCAGTTCAGGCCCTCAGCCCCAGCATTTT.

The V and J genes are TRBV20-1 and TRBJ2-1; D is possibly TRBD2 (6 bases). CDR1 and CDR2 from the germline V gene are DFQATT and SNEGSKA (reference sequence). The CDR3 spans 12 residues. V was cut by 3 bases and J by 8 bases, with 11 bases left in between. CDR3 coding DNA: TGCAGTGCTAGGCGGGGTGGCGATGAGCAGTTCTTC. This gives the protein CSARRGGDEQFF.

This clonotype was seen many times. The chain combines TRBV4-1 with TRBJ2-2, with 8 bases identical to TRBD1. The V and J ends lost 3 bases and 5 bases, in that order; junction bases with no gene match: 5. Germline V gene lookup returns CDR1 MGHRA and CDR2 YSYEKL. This CDR3 spans 15 amino acids. CDR3 amino acids: CASSQDREETGELFF. The CDR3 DNA reads TGCGCCAGCAGCCAGGACAGGGAGGAGACCGGGGAGCTGTTTTTT.

This clonotype was observed a handful of times. This chain joins TRBV4-1 and TRBJ2-3, with 11 bases matching TRBD2. Germline CDR1 and CDR2: MGHRA and YSYEKL. The CDR3 is made up of 20 amino acids. V was clipped by 4 bases and J by 0 bases; unmatched bases: 15. CDR3 sequence: CASSLHFLRGLAESTDTQYF. The CDR3 coding sequence is TGCGCCAGCAGCCTCCACTTCCTACGGGGACTAGCGGAGAGCACAGATACGCAGTATTTT.

Worth noting for this clonotype: This may stem from a read error, because a much larger clone lies one nucleotide away. V and J are TRBV4-2 and TRBJ2-7; D not certain. The CDR3 has 11 residues. V dropped 1 base and J dropped 6 bases, with 4 bases sitting between them. The V gene's germline CDR1 is LGHNA and CDR2 YNFKEQ. The CDR3 coding sequence is TGTGCCAGCAGCCAAGGGGTCGAGCAGTACTTC. Its translation is CASSQGVEQYF.

V and J are TRBV28 and TRBJ2-6; possible D gene TRBD2, 5 bases. V gave up 4 bases and J gave up 0 bases, with 10 bases separating them. This CDR3 comprises 16 residues. CDR1 MDHEN and CDR2 SYDVKM come from the germline V gene. The CDR3 DNA follows: TGTGCCAGCAGTTCAGGACTGAACTCTGGGGCCAACGTCCTGACTTTC. It specifies CASSSGLNSGANVLTF.

J is TRBJ1-2 and V is TRBV5-1; D not resolved. CDR3 length: 17 amino acids. Deletions cut 0 bases from V and 5 bases from J, with 20 bases between. Germline-derived CDR1 and CDR2 are SGHRS and YFSETQ. DNA of the CDR3: TGCGCCAGCAGCTTGGAATATACAGTCAGGTCTTCATATGGCTACACCTTC. It translates to CASSLEYTVRSSYGYTF.

This clonotype occurred a few times. The rearrangement joins TRBV9 to TRBJ2-7, with no clear D. The V end lost 0 bases, the J end lost 6 bases, and 10 bases lay between the germline ends. CDR1 is SGDLS, CDR2 YYNGEE, per germline. The CDR3 is made up of 13 amino acids. CDR3 loop: CASSVAIASEQYF. The CDR3 DNA reads TGTGCCAGCAGCGTAGCTATCGCTAGCGAGCAGTACTTC.

This clonotype has more than one count but fewer than ten. The chain is built from TRBV4-1 and TRBJ2-2; TRBD1 matches at 8 bases. The germline V gene encodes CDR1 MGHRA and CDR2 YSYEKL. V lost 0 bases, J lost 2 bases, and 11 bases stayed unmatched. This CDR3 is 19 amino acids long. The CDR3 spells CASSQDHRQGAFNTGELFF. CDR3 sequence (DNA): TGCGCCAGCAGCCAAGATCACCGGCAGGGGGCTTTCAACACCGGGGAGCTGTTTTTT.

This clonotype was counted at least ten times. V and J are TRBV7-9 and TRBJ1-2, with 9 bases identical to TRBD1. From germline, CDR1 is SEHNR and CDR2 FQNEAQ (reference sequence). This CDR3 comprises 16 residues. V trimming: 4 bases; J trimming: 6 bases; junction bases outside the gene matches: 12. CDR3 in DNA: TGTGCCAGCAGCTCCACCGGGACAGGGAAGGTCCATGGCTACACCTTC. Protein: CASSSTGTGKVHGYTF.

This rearrangement joins TRBV30 to TRBJ2-2; D gene ambiguous. The germline V gene has CDR1 GTSNPN and CDR2 SVGIG (reference sequence). Deletions cut 4 bases from V and 0 bases from J, with 9 bases between. This CDR3 region has 14 residues. CDR3 sequence reads: CAWNRATNTGELFF. The CDR3 nucleotides are TGTGCCTGGAATAGGGCTACGAACACCGGGGAGCTGTTTTTT.